This section outlines one TCR beta chain sequence together with its context. The sample belongs to a study of technical replicates of blood from a few donors. Repertoires were generated with immunoSEQ multiplex PCR, while TCRdb's copy carries only in-frame clones and drops some. The sample records tens of thousands of clones, 91% being singletons. The CDR3 is 14 amino acids. The V gene's germline CDR1 is LNHDA and CDR2 SQIVND (reference sequence). The trim removed 3 bases at V and 5 bases at J, leaving 4 bases unmatched. Sequencing was done on a sample of T cells isolated from PBMCs. This TCR came from a human donor in good health. Some clones in this sample may be carry-over from other donors' samples. The chain employs TRBV19 and TRBJ1-1; 9 positions agree with TRBD1. CDR3 DNA sequence: TGTGCCAGTAGTATCTCACAGGGGGCGACTGAAGCTTTCTTT. The encoded protein is CASSISQGATEAFF.